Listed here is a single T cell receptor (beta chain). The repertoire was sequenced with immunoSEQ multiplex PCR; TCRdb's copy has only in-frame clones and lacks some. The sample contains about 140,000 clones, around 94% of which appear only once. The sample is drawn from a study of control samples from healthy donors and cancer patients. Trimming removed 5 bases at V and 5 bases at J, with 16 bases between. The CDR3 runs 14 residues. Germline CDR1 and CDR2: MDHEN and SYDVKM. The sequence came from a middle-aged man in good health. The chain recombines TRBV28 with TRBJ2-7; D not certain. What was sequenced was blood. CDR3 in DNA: TGTGCCAGCAGTAACAGTGAATTTCGGAACGAGCAGTACTTC. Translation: CASSNSEFRNEQYF.